The T cell receptor beta chain under discussion was sequenced for a study of T cell repertoires in cytomegalovirus infection. Looking at the study overall: Both a matching HLA type and CMV infection were indicated by public TCR beta signatures.

TCRdb reprocessed the reads via MiXCR and lists one record per CDR3 protein. The data contain approximately 600,000 distinct CDR3 sequences, over 35% of them seen just once; the ten biggest clones take up about 48%. Details on this clonotype: Its antigen is undetermined.

General study points: Identification of carriers of CMV plus the relevant HLA was achieved through cumulative public TCR beta family frequency.

Germline CDR1 and CDR2: SGHDT and YYEEEE. The CDR3 has 15 residues. The germline V and J ends were trimmed by 0 bases and 7 bases, with 11 bases remaining between them. The source of this sequence is a human donor in good health (CMV status not recorded). Some clones in this sample may be carry-over from other donors' samples. This sample comprised cultured PBMCs, obtained from culture after CMV antigen stimulation. The chain employs TRBV5-6 and TRBJ1-6, with D possibly being TRBD1 (5 bases). The CDR3 region is CASSLGQPRNSPLHF. Here the CDR3 DNA reads TGTGCCAGCAGCTTGGGACAGCCCAGAAATTCACCCCTCCACTTT.